The clone carrying this TCR beta chain was observed a few times. Other nucleotide sequences in the sample specify the same CDR3. This entry belongs to a study of beta chain features in type 1 diabetes. Trimming removed 6 bases at V and 1 base at J, with 12 bases between. Per the germline V gene, CDR1 is KGHSH and CDR2 is LQKENI. This CDR3 spans 14 amino acids. Expressed TCRB transcripts were sequenced because the entire RNA isolate underwent reverse transcription. The table came from immunoSEQ multiplex PCR; TCRdb's copy has only in-frame clones and leaves some out. The sample yields hundreds of thousands of clones, over 10% seen once.

The receptor was derived from a man aged 18 to 29 in good health. Sequencing was done on a sample of naive CD4+ T cells from blood. The V call is TRBV18, the J call TRBJ1-1; a weak D match, TRBD1 (5 bases). The CDR3 loop is CASSPGQGNTEAFF. The CDR3 nucleotides are TGTGCCAGCTCCCCCGGCCAGGGGAACACTGAAGCTTTCTTT. Full variable domain (remainder filled in from reference TRBV18 and TRBJ1-1): NAGVMQNPRHLVRRRGQEARLRCSPMKGHSHVYWYRQLPEEGLKFMVYLQKENIIDESGMPKERFSAEFPKEGPSILRIQQVVRGDSAAYFCASSPGQGNTEAFFGQGTRLTVV.